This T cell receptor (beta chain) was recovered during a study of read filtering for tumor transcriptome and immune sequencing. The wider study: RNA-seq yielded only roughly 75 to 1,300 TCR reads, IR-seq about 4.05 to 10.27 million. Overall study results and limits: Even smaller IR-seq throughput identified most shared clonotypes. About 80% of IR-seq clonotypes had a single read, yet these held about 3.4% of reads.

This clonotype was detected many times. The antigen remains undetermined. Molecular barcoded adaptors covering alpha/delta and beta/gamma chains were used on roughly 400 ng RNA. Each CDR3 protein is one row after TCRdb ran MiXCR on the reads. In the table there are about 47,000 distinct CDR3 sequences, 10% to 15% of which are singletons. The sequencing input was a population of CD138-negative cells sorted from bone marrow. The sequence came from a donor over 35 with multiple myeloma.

CDR3 nucleotides: TGCAGTGCTAGAGAGGTACGGAACAATGAGCAGTTCTTC. Translated, it gives CSAREVRNNEQFF. The chain employs TRBV20-1 and TRBJ2-1; D is undetermined. Germline values: CDR1 DFQATT, CDR2 SNEGSKA (reference sequence). Trimming removed 0 bases at V and 5 bases at J, with 8 bases between. The CDR3 has 13 amino acids.